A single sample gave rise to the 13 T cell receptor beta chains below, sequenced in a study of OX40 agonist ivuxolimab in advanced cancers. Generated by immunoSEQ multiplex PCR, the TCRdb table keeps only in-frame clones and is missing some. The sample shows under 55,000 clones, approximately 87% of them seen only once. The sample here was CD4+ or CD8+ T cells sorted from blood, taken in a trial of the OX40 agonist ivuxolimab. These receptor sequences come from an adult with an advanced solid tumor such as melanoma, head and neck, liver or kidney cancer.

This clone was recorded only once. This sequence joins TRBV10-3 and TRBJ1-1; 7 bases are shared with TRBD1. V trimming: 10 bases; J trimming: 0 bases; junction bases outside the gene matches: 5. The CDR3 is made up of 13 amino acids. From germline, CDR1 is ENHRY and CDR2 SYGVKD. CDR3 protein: CATRTGLNTEAFF. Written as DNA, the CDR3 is TGTGCCACCCGGACAGGTTTGAACACTGAAGCTTTCTTT.

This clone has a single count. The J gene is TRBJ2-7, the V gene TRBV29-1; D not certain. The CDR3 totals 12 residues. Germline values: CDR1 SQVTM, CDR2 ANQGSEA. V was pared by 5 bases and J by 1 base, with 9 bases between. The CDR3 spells CSVSDGSYEQYF. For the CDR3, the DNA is TGCAGCGTTTCTGACGGTTCCTACGAGCAGTACTTC.

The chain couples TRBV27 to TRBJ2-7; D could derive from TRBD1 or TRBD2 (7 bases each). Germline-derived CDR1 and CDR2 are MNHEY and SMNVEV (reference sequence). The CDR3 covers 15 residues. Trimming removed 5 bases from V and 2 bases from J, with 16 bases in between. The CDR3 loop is CASSPRGGRAYEQYF. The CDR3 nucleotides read TGTGCCAGCAGTCCCAGGGGGGGCCGCGCCTACGAGCAGTACTTC.

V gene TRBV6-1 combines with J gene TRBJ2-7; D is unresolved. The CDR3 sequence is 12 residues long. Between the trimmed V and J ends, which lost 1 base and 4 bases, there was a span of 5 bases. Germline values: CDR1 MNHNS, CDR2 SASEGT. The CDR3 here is CASSEGGYEQYF. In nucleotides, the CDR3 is TGTGCCAGCAGTGAAGGTGGGTACGAGCAGTACTTC.

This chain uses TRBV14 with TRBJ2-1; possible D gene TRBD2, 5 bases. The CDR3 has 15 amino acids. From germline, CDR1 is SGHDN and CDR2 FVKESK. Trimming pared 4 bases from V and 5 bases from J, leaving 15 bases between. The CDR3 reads CASSPRRGRDNEQFF. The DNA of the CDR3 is TGTGCCAGCAGCCCCAGACGCGGGCGGGACAATGAGCAGTTCTTC.

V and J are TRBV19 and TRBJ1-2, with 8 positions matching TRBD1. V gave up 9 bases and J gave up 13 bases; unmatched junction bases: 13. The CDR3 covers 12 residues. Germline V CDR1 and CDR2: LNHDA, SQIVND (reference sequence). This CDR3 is CASGGTGQTGTF. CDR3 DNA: TGTGCCAGCGGAGGGACAGGCCAGACGGGCACCTTC.

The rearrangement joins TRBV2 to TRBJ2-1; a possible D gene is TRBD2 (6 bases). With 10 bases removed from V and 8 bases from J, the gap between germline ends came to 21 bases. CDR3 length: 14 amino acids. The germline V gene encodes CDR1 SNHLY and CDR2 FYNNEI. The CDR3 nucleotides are TGTGCCACCTCGGAGGGGCCCGCCTCGGATGAGCAGTTCTTC. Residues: CATSEGPASDEQFF.

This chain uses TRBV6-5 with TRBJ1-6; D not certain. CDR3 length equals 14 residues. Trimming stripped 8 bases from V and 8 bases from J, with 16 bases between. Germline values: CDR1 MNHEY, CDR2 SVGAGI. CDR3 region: CASGGTFDDSPLHF. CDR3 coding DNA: TGTGCCAGCGGCGGCACCTTCGACGATTCACCCCTCCACTTT.

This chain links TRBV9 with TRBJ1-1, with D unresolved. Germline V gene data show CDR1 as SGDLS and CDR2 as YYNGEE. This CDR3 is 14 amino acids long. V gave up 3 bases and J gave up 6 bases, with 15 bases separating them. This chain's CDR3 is CASSATPVEAEAFF. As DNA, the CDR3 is TGTGCCAGCAGCGCGACCCCTGTTGAAGCTGAAGCTTTCTTT.

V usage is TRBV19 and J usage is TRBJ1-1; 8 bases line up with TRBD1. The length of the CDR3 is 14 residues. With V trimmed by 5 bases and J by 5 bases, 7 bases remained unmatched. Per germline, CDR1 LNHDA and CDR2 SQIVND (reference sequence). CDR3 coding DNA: TGTGCCAGTAGTTCAGGACAGGGTGAAACTGAAGCTTTCTTT. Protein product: CASSSGQGETEAFF. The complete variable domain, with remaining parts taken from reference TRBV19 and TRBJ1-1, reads DGGITQSPKYLFRKEGQNVTLSCEQNLNHDAMYWYRQDPGQGLRLIYYSQIVNDFQKGDIAEGYSVSREKKESFPLTVTSAQKNPTAFYLCASSSGQGETEAFFGQGTRLTVV.

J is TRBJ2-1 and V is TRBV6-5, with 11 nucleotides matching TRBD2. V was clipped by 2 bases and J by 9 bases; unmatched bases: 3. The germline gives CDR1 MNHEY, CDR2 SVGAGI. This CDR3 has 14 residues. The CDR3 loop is CASSYGGTSGEQFF. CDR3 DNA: TGTGCCAGCAGTTACGGGGGGACTAGCGGTGAGCAGTTCTTC.

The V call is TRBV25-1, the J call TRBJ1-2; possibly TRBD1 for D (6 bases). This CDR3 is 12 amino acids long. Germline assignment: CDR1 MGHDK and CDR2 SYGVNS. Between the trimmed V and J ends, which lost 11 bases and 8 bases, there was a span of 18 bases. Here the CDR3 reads CASSGGASGYTF. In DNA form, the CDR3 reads TGTGCCTCAAGTGGGGGCGCGAGCGGCTACACCTTC.

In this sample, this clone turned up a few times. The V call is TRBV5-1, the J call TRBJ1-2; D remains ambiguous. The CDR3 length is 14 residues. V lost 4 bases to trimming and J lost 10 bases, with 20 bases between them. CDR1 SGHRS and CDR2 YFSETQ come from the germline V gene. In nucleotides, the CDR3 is TGCGCCAGCAGCGCGCGGGCCGATGGGGTAGACTACACCTTC. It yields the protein CASSARADGVDYTF.